The T cell receptor beta chain under discussion was sequenced for a study of T cell changes during pregnancy in multiple sclerosis. TCRdb's table, derived via immunoSEQ multiplex PCR, lists solely in-frame clones and lacks some. Among 14,000 to 15,000 clones, approximately 83% were seen once, and the ten largest hold under 20%. The TCR sequence derives from a female donor with multiple sclerosis, enrolled in a pregnancy study. The source was CD8+ T cells from peripheral blood mononuclear cells, collected in the first trimester of pregnancy.

CDR3 loop: CASSLGLGGDGYTF. DNA of the CDR3: TGTGCCAGCAGCTTAGGTCTAGGCGGCGATGGCTACACCTTC. The chain is built from TRBV5-5 and TRBJ1-2; D remains ambiguous. Trimming stripped 2 bases from V and 6 bases from J, with 14 bases between. Per the germline V gene, CDR1 is SGHKS and CDR2 is YYEKEE (reference sequence). This CDR3 region has 14 residues.